This TCR beta chain derives from a study of blood T cells in healthy people across ages. This clonotype turned up a few times. Its antigen is unknown. A J-beta primer mix and a sample-barcoded 5' primer were used in a second PCR of roughly 7 to 12 cycles. Every cDNA was tagged by a template-switch adaptor with 12 random nucleotides. Each sample yielded at least 2.5 million CDR3-containing paired-end reads. TCRdb independently ran MiXCR on the 5' RACE reads; one entry per CDR3 protein. The sample holds approximately 1.5 million distinct CDR3 sequences, around 35% seen once. In germline, CDR1 is MNHNY, CDR2 SVGAGI (reference sequence). CDR3 length: 13 amino acids. Notes on the study in general: Investigators viewed diversity estimates from one million T cells as underestimates, the study reported. There were more naive CD4+ cells and higher diversity in long-lived donors than in aged donors.

The TCR was taken from a woman aged 25 to 39 in good health. The source material was blood. The V gene is TRBV6-6, the J gene TRBJ2-5, with D unclear. The DNA end is a closer match to TRBJ2-7, so the J assignment may be wrong. Here the CDR3 reads CASSRDLANEQYF. For the CDR3, the DNA is TGTGCCAGCAGTCGCGACTTGGCCAACGAGCAGTACTTC.